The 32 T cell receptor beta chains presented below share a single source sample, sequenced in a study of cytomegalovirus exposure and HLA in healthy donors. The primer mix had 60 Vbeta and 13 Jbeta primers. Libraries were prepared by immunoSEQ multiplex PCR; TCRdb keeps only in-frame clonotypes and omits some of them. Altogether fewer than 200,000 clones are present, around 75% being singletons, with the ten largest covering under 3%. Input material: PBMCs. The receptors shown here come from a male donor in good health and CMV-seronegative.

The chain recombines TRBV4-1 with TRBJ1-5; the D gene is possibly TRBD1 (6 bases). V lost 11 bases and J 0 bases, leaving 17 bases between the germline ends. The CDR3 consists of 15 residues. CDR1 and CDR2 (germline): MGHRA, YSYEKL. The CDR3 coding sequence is TGCGCCTCACGGACGCAGGGGAATAGCAATCAGCCCCAGCATTTT. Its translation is CASRTQGNSNQPQHF.

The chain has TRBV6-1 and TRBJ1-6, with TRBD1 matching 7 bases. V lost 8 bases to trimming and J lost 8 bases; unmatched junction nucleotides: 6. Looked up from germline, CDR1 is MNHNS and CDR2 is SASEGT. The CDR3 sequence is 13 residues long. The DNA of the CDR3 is TGTGCCAGCCGACAGGGTGGGGATTCACCCCTCCACTTT. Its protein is CASRQGGDSPLHF.

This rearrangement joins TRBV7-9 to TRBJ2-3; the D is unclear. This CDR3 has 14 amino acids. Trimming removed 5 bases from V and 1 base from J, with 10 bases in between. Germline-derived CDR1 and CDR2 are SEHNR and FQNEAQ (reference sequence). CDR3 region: CASSPYTGTDTQYF. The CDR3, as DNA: TGTGCCAGCAGCCCCTATACAGGCACAGATACGCAGTATTTT.

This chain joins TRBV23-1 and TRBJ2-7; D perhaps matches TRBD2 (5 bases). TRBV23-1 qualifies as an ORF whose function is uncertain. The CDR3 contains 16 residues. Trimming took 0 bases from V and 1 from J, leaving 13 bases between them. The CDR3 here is CASSQSRAKASYEQYF. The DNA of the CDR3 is TGCGCCAGCAGTCAATCGCGGGCTAAGGCTTCCTACGAGCAGTACTTC.

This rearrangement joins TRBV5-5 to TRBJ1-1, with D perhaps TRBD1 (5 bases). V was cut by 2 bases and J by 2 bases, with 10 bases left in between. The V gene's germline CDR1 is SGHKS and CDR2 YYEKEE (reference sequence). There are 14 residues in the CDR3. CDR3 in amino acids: CASSFTGGNTEAFF. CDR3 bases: TGTGCCAGCAGCTTTACAGGCGGTAACACTGAAGCTTTCTTT.

The CDR3 DNA follows: TGCAGCGTTGGATTGGGGGGGTACGGGGCCCTCCACTTT. This encodes CSVGLGGYGALHF. V is TRBV29-1 and J is TRBJ1-6; TRBD1 is a possible D gene (5 bases). The CDR3 is made up of 13 amino acids. The germline V gene has CDR1 SQVTM and CDR2 ANQGSEA. V lost 4 bases and J lost 14, with 18 bases in between.

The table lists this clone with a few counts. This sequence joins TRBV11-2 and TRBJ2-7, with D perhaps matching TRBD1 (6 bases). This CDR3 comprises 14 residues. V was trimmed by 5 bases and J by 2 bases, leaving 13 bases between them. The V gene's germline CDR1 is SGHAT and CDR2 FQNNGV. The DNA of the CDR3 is TGTGCCAGCAGCCCCCTAGGGGGAACCTACGAGCAGTACTTC. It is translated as CASSPLGGTYEQYF. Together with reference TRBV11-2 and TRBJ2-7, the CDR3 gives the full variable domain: EAGVAQSPRYKIIEKRQSVAFWCNPISGHATLYWYQQILGQGPKLLIQFQNNGVVDDSQLPKDRFSAERLKGVDSTLKIQPAKLEDSAVYLCASSPLGGTYEQYFGPGTRLTVT.

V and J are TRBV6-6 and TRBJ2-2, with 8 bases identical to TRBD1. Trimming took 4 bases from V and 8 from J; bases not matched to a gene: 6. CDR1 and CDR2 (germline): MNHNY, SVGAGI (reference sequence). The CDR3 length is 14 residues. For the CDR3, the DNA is TGTGCCAGCAGTTCTCAGGGGGCTAATGGGGAGCTGTTTTTT. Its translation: CASSSQGANGELFF.

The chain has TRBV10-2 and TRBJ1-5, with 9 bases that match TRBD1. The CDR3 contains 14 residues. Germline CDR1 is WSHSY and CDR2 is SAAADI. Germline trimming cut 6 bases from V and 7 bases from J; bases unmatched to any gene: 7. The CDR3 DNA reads TGCGCCAGCAGCGAACAGGGGGCACGACAGCCCCAGCATTTT. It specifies CASSEQGARQPQHF.

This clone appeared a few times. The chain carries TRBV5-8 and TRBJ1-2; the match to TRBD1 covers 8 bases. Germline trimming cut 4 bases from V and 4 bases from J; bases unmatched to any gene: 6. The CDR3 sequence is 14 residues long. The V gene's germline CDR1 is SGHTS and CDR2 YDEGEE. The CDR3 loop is CASSIDRGIYGYTF. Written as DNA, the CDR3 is TGTGCCAGCAGCATCGACAGGGGCATCTATGGCTACACCTTC.

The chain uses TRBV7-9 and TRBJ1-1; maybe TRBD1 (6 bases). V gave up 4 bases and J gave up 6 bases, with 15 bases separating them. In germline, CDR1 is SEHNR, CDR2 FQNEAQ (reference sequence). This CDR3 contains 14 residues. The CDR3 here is CASSSQQGASEAFF. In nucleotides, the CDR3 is TGTGCCAGCAGCTCTCAACAGGGTGCCTCTGAAGCTTTCTTT.

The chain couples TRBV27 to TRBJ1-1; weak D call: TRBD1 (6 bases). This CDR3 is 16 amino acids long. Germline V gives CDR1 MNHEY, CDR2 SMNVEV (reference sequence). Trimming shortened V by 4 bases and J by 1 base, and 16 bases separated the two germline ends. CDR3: CASSSAGADRNTEAFF. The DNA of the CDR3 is TGTGCCAGCAGTTCCGCGGGGGCTGATAGGAACACTGAAGCTTTCTTT.

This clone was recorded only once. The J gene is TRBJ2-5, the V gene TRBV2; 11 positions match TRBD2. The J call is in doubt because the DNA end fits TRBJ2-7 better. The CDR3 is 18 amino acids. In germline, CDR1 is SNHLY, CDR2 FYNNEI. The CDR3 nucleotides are TGTGCCAGCAGTGATTATTTGGCTAGCGGGGGGTCGGATTACGAGCAGTACTTC. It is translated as CASSDYLASGGSDYEQYF.

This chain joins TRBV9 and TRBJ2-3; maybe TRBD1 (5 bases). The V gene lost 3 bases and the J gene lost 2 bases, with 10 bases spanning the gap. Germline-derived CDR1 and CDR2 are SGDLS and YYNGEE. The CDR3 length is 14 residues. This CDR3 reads CASSADTSTDTQYF. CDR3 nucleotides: TGTGCCAGCAGCGCGGACACCTCCACAGATACGCAGTATTTT. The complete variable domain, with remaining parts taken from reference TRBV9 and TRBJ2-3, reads DSGVTQTPKHLITATGQRVTLRCSPRSGDLSVYWYQQSLDQGLQFLIQYYNGEERAKGNILERFSAQQFPDLHSELNLSSLELGDSALYFCASSADTSTDTQYFGPGTRLTVL.

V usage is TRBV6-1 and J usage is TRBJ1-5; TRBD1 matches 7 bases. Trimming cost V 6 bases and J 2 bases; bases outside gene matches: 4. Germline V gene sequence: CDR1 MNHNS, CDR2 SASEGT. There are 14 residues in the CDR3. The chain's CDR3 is CASRKGQGNQPQHF. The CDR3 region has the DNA TGTGCCAGCAGAAAAGGACAGGGCAATCAGCCCCAGCATTTT.

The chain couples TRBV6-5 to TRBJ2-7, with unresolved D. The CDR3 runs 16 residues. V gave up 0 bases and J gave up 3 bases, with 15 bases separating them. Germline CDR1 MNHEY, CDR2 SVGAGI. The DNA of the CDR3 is TGTGCCAGCAGTTACTCGAGGTTGCGTCTGGGCTACGAGCAGTACTTC. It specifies CASSYSRLRLGYEQYF.

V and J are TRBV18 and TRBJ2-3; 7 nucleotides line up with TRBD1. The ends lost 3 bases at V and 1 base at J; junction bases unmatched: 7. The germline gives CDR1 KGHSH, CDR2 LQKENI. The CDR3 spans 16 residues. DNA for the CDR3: TGTGCCAGCTCACCTCAGGGGGTCTTTGGCACAGATACGCAGTATTTT. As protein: CASSPQGVFGTDTQYF.

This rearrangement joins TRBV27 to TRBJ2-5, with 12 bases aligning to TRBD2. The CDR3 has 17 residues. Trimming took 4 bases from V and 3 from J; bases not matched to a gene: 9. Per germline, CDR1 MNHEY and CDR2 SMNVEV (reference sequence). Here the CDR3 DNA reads TGTGCCAGCAGTTCTCCGGGACTAGCGGGTGAAAAAGAGACCCAGTACTTC. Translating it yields CASSSPGLAGEKETQYF.

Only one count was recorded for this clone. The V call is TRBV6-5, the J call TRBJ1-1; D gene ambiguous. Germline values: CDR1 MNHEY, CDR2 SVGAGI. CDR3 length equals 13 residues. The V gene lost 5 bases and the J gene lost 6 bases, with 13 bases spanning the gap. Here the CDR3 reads CASSPSSRAEAFF. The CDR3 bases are TGTGCCAGCAGTCCCTCTTCTCGGGCTGAAGCTTTCTTT.

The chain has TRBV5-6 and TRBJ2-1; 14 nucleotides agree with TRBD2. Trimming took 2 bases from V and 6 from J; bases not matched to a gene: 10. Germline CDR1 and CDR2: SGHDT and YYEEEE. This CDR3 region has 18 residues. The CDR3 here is CASSFDLGLAGGRNEQFF. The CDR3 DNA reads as TGTGCCAGCAGCTTTGACCTTGGACTAGCGGGGGGCCGCAATGAGCAGTTCTTC. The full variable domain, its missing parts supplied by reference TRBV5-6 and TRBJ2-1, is DAGVTQSPTHLIKTRGQQVTLRCSPKSGHDTVSWYQQALGQGPQFIFQYYEEEERQRGNFPDRFSGHQFPNYSSELNVNALLLGDSALYLCASSFDLGLAGGRNEQFFGPGTRLTVL.

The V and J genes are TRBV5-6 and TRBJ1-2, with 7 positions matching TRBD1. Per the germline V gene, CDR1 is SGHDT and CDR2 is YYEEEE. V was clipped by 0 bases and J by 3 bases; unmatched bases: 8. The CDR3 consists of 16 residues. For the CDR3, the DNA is TGTGCCAGCAGCTTGGTTACCGACAGGGTTGACTATGGCTACACCTTC. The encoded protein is CASSLVTDRVDYGYTF. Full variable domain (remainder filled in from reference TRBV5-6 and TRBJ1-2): DAGVTQSPTHLIKTRGQQVTLRCSPKSGHDTVSWYQQALGQGPQFIFQYYEEEERQRGNFPDRFSGHQFPNYSSELNVNALLLGDSALYLCASSLVTDRVDYGYTFGSGTRLTVV.

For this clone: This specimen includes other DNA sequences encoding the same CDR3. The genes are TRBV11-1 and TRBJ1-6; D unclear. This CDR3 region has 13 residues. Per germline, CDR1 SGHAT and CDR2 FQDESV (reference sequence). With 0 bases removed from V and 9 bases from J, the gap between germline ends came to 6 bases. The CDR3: CASSLAATSPLHF. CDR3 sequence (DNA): TGTGCCAGCAGCTTAGCGGCAACTTCACCCCTCCACTTT.

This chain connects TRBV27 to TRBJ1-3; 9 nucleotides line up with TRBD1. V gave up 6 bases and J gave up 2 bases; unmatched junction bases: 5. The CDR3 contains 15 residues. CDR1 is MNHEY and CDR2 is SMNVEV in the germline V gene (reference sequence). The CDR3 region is CASRGTGFPGNTIYF. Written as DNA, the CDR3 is TGTGCCAGCAGGGGGACAGGGTTCCCTGGAAACACCATATATTTT.

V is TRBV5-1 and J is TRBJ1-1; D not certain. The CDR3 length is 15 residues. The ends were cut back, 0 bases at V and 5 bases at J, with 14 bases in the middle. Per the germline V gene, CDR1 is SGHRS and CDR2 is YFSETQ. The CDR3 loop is CASSLGGFPKTEAFF. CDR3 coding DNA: TGCGCCAGCAGCTTGGGTGGCTTCCCGAAGACTGAAGCTTTCTTT.

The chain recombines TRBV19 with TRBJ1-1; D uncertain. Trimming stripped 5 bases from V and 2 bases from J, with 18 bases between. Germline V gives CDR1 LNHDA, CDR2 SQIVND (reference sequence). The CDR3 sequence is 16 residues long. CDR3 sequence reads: CASSFRRLLPNTEAFF. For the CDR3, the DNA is TGTGCCAGTAGTTTCCGTAGACTCCTACCTAACACTGAAGCTTTCTTT.

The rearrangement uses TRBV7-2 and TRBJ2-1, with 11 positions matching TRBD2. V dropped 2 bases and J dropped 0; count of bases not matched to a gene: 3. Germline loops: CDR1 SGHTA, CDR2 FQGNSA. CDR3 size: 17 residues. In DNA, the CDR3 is TGTGCCAGCAGCTTATCCCTAGCGGGGGGCTCCTACAATGAGCAGTTCTTC. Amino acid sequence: CASSLSLAGGSYNEQFF.

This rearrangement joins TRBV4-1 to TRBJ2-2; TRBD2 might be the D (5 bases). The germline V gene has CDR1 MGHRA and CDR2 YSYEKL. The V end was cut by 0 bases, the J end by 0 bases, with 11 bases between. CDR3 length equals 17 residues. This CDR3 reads CASSQEPTRTNTGELFF. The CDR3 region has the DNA TGCGCCAGCAGCCAAGAGCCCACTAGAACGAACACCGGGGAGCTGTTTTTT.

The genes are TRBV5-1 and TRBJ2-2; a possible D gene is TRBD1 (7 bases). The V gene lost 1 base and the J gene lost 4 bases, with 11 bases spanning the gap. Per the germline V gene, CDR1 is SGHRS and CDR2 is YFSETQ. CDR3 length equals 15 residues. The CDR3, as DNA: TGCGCCAGCAGCTTGCGGCAGGGGGGCACCGGGGAGCTGTTTTTT. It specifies CASSLRQGGTGELFF.

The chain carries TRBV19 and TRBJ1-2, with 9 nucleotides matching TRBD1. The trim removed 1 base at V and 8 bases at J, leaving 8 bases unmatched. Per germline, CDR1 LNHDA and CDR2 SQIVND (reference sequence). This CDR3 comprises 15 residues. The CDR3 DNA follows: TGTGCCAGTAGTATAGTGCGACAGGGGGTTATCGGCTACACCTTC. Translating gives CASSIVRQGVIGYTF.

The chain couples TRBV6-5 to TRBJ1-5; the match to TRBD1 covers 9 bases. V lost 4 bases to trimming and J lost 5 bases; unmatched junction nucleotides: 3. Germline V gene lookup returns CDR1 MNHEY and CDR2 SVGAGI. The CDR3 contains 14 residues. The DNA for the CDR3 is TGTGCCAGCAGTTCTACAGGGGGCGATCAGCCCCAGCATTTT. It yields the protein CASSSTGGDQPQHF.

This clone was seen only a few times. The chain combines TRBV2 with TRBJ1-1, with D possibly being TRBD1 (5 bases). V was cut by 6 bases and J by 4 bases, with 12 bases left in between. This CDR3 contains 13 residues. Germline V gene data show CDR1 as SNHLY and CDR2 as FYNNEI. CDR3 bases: TGTGCCAGCAGAGACAGCGGGAGCACTGAAGCTTTCTTT. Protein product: CASRDSGSTEAFF.

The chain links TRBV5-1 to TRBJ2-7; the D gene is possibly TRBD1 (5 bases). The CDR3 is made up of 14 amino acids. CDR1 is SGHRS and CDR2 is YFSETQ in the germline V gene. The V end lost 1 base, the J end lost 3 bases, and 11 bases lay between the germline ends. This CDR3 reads CASSLLSQGYEQYF. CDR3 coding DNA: TGCGCCAGCAGCTTGCTCTCTCAGGGCTACGAGCAGTACTTC.